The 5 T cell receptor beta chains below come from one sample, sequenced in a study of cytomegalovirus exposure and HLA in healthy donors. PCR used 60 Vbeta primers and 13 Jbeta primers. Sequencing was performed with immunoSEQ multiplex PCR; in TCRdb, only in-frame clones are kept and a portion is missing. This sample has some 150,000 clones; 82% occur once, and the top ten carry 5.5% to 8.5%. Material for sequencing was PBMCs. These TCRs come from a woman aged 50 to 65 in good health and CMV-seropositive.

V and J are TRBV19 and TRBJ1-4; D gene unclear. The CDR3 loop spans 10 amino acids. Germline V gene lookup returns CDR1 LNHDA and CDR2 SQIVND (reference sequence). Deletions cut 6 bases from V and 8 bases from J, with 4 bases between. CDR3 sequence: CASRREKLFF. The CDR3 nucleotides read TGTGCCAGTAGGAGAGAAAAACTGTTTTTT.

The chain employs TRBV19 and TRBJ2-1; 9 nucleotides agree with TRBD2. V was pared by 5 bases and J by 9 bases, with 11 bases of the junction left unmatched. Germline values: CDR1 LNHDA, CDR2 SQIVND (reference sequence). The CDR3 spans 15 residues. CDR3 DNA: TGTGCCAGTAGTCCCCGAGTAGCGGGGGACTTTGAGCAGTTCTTC. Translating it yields CASSPRVAGDFEQFF.

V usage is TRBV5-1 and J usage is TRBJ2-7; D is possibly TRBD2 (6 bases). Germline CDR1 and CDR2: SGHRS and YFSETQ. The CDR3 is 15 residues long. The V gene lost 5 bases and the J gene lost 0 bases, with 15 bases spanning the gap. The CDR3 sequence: CASRAGTGDSYEQYF. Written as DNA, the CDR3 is TGCGCCAGCAGGGCCGGGACGGGGGACTCCTACGAGCAGTACTTC. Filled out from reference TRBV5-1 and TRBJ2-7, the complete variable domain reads KAGVTQTPRYLIKTRGQQVTLSCSPISGHRSVSWYQQTPGQGLQFLFEYFSETQRNKGNFPGRFSGRQFSNSRSEMNVSTLELGDSALYLCASRAGTGDSYEQYFGPGTRLTVT.

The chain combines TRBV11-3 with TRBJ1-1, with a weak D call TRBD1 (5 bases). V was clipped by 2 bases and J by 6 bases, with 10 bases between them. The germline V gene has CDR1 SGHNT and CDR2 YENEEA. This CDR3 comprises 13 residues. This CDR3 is CASSLQGNSEAFF. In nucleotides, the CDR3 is TGTGCCAGCAGCTTACAGGGTAACTCTGAAGCTTTCTTT.

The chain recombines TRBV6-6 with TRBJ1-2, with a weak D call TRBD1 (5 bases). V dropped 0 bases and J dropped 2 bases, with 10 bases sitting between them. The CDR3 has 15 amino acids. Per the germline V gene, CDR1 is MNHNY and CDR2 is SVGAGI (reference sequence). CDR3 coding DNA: TGTGCCAGCAGTTACTCCTCGACAGCCAACTATGGCTACACCTTC. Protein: CASSYSSTANYGYTF.